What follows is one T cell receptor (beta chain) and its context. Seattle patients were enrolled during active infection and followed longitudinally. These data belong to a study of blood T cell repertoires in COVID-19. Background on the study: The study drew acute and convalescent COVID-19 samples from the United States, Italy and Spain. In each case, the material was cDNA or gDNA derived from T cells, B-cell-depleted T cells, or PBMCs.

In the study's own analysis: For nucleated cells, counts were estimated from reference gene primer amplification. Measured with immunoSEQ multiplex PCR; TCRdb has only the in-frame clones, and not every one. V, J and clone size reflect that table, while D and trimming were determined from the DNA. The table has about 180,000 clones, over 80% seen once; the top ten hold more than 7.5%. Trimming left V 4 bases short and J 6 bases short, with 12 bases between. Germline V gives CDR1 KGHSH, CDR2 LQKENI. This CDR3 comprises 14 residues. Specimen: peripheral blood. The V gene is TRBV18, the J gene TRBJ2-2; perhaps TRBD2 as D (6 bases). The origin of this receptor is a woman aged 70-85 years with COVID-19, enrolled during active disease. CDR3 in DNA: TGTGCCAGCTCACGACTAGGTTCGGCCGGGGAGCTGTTTTTT. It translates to CASSRLGSAGELFF.